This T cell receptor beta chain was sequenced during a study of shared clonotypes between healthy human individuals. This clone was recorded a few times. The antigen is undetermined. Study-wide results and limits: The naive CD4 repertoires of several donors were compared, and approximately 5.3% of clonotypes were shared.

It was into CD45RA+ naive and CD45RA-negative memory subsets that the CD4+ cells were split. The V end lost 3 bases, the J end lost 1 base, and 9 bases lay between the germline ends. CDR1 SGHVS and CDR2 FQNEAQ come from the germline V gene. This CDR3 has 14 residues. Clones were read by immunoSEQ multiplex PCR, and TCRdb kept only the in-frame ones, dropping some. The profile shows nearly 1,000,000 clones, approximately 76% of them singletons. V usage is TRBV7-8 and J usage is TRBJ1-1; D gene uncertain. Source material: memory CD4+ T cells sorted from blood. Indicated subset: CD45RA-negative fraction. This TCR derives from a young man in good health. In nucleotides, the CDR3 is TGTGCCAGCAGCTTCCCCAATGGGAACACTGAAGCTTTCTTT. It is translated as CASSFPNGNTEAFF.